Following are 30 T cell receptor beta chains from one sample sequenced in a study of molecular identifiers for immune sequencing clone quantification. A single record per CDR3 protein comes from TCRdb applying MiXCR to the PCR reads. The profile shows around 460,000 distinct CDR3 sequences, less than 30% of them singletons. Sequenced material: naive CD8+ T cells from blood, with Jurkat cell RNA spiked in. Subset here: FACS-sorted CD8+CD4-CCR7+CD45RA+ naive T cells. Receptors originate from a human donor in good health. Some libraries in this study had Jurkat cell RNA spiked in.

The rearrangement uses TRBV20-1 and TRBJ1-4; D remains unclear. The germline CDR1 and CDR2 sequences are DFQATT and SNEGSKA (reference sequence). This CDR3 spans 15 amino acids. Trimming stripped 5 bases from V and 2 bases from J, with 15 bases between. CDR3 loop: CSALKRPFTNEKLFF. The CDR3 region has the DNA TGCAGTGCTCTCAAACGGCCTTTCACTAATGAAAAACTGTTTTTT.

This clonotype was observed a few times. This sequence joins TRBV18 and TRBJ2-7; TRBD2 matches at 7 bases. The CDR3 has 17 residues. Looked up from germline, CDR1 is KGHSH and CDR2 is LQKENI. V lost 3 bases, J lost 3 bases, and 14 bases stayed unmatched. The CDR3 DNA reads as TGTGCCAGCTCACCCGGTGGAGGGCGGGGGTCCAACTACGAGCAGTACTTC. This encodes CASSPGGGRGSNYEQYF.

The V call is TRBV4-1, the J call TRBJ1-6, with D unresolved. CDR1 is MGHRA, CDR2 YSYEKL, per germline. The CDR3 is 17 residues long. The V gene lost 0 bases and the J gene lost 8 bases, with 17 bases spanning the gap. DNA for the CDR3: TGCGCCAGCAGCCAAGATTACAGCCCGTCAATAGATTCACCCCTCCACTTT. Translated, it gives CASSQDYSPSIDSPLHF.

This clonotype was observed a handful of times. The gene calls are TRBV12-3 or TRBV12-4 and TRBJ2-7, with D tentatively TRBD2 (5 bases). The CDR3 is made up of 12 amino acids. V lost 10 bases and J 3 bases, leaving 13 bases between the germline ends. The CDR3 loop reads CATRNRGYEQYF. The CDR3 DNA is TGTGCCACCCGAAACCGGGGCTACGAGCAGTACTTC.

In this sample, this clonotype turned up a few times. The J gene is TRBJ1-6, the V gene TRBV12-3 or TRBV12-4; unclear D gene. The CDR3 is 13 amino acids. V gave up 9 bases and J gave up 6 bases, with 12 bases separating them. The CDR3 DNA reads TGTGCCAGTACGGAGGCACCTAATTCACCCCTCCACTTT. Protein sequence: CASTEAPNSPLHF.

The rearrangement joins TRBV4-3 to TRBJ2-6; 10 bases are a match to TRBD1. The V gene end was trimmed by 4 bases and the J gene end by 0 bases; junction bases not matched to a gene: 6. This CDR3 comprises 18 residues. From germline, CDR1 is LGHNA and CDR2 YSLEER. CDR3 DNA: TGCGCCAGCAGCCCTGACCGGACAGGGGGCTCTGGGGCCAACGTCCTGACTTTC. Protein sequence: CASSPDRTGGSGANVLTF.

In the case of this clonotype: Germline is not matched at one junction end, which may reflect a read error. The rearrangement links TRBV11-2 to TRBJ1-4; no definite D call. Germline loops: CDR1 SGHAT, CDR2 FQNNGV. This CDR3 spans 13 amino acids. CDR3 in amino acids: CASRGFGNEILLF. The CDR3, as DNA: TGTGCCAGCAGGGGATTCGGGAATGAAATACTGTTATTT.

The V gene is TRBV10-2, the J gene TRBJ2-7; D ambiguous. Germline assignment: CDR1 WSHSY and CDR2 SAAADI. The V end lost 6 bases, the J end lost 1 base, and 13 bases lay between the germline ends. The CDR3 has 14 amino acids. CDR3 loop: CASSVSVRSYEQYF. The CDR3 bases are TGCGCCAGCAGCGTATCTGTAAGGTCCTACGAGCAGTACTTC.

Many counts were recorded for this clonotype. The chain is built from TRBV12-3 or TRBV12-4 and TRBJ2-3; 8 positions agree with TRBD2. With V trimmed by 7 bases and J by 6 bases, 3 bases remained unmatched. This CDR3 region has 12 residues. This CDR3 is CASTGGLDTQYF. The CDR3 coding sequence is TGTGCCAGCACGGGGGGGCTTGATACGCAGTATTTT.

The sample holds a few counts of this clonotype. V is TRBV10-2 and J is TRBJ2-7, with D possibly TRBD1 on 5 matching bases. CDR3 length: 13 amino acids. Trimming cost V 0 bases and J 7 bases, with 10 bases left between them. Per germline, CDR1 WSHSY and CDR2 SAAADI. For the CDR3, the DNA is TGCGCCAGCAGTGAGTCAAGGGCAGGGGAGCAGTACTTC. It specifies CASSESRAGEQYF.

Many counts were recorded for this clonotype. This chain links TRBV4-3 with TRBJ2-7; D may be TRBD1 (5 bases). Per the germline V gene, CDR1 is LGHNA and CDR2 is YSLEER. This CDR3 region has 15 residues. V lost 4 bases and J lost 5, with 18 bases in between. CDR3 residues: CASSPRQGQVDEQYF. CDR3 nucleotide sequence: TGCGCCAGCAGCCCCCGGCAGGGTCAAGTGGACGAGCAGTACTTC.

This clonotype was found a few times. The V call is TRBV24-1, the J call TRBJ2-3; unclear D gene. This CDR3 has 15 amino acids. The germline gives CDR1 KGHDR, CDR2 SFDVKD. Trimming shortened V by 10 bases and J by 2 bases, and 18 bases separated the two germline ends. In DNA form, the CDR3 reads TGTGCCACAACCGCTGGGATCGATGACACAGATACGCAGTATTTT. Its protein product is CATTAGIDDTDTQYF.

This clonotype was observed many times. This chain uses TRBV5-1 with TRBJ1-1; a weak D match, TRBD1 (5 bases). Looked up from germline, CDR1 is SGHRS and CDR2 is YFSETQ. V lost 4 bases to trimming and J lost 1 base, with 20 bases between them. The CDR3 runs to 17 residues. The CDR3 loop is CASSPFFRETENTEAFF. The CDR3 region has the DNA TGCGCCAGCAGCCCTTTTTTCAGGGAAACGGAGAACACTGAAGCTTTCTTT.

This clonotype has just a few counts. The CDR3 sequence is CASSPPFGTNADTQYF. CDR3 nucleotides: TGTGCCAGCTCACCACCTTTCGGGACAAACGCAGATACGCAGTATTTT. The chain carries TRBV18 and TRBJ2-3; TRBD1 might be the D (6 bases). This CDR3 contains 16 residues. Germline CDR1 reads KGHSH; CDR2 reads LQKENI. V shed 0 bases and J shed 4 bases, with 14 bases lying between them.

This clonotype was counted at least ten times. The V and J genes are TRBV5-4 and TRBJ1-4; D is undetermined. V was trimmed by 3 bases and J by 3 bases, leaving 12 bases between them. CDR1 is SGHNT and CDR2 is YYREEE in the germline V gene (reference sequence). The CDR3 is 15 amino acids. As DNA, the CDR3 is TGTGCCAGCAGCTCAGGATTATCGGCTAATGAAAAACTGTTTTTT. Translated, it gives CASSSGLSANEKLFF.

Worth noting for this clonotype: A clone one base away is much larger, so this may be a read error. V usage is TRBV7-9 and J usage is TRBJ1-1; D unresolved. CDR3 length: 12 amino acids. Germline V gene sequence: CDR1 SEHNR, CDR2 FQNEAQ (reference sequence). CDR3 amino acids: CASGFMNTEAYF. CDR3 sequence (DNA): TGTGCCAGCGGGTTTATGAACACTGAAGCTTACTTT.

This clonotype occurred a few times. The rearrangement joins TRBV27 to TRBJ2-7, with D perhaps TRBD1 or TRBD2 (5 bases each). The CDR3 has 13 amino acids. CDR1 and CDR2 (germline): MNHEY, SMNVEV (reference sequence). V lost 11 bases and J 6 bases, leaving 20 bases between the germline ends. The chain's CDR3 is CACGPGAGFEQYF. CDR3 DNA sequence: TGTGCCTGCGGTCCCGGGGCAGGGTTCGAGCAGTACTTC.

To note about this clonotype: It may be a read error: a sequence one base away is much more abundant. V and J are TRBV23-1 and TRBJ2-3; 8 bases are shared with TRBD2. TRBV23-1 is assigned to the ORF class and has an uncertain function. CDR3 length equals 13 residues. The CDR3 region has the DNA TGCGCCAGCAGGAGGACTAGCACAGATGCGCAGTATTTT. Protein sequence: CASRRTSTDAQYF.

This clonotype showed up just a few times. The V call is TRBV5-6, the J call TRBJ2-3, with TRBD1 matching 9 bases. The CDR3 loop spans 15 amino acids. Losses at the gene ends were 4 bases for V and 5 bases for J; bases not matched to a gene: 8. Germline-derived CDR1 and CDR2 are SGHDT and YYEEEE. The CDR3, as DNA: TGTGCCAGCAGCCCGACAGGGGGGCACGGAGATACGCAGTATTTT. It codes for CASSPTGGHGDTQYF. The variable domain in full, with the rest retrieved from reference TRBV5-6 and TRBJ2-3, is DAGVTQSPTHLIKTRGQQVTLRCSPKSGHDTVSWYQQALGQGPQFIFQYYEEEERQRGNFPDRFSGHQFPNYSSELNVNALLLGDSALYLCASSPTGGHGDTQYFGPGTRLTVL.

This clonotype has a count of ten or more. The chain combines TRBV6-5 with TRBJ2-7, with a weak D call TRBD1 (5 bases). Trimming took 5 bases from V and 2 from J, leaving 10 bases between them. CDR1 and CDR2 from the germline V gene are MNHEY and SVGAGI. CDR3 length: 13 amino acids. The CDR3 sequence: CASSLDIAYEQYF. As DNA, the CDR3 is TGTGCCAGCAGTCTGGACATAGCCTACGAGCAGTACTTC.

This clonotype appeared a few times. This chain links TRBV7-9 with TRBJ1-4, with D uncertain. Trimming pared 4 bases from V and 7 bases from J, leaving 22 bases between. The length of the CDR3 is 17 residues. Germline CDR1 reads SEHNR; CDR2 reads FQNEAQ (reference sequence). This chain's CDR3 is CASSYPPAGFGSEKLFF. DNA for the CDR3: TGTGCCAGCAGCTATCCCCCAGCGGGTTTCGGTAGTGAAAAACTGTTTTTT.

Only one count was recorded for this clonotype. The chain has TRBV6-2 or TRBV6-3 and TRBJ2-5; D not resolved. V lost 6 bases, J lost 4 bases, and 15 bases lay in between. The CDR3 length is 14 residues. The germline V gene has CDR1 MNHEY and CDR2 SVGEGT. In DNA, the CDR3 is TGTGCCAGCAGCCCTTTCCAAGGGCTAGAGACCCAGTACTTC. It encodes CASSPFQGLETQYF.

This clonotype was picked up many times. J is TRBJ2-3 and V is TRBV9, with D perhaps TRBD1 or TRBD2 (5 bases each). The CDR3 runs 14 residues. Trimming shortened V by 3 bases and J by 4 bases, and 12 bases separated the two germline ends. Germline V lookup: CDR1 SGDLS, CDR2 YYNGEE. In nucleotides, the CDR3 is TGTGCCAGCAGCGCCACCGGGACCGCAGATACGCAGTATTTT. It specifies CASSATGTADTQYF. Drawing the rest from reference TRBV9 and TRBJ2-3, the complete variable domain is DSGVTQTPKHLITATGQRVTLRCSPRSGDLSVYWYQQSLDQGLQFLIQYYNGEERAKGNILERFSAQQFPDLHSELNLSSLELGDSALYFCASSATGTADTQYFGPGTRLTVL.

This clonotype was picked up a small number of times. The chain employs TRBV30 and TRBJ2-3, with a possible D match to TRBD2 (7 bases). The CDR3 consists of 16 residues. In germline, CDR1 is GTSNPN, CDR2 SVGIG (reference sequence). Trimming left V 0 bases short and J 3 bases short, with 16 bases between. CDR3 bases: TGTGCCTGGAGTGTATTAGGGGGAGGGCCAACAGATACGCAGTATTTT. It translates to CAWSVLGGGPTDTQYF.

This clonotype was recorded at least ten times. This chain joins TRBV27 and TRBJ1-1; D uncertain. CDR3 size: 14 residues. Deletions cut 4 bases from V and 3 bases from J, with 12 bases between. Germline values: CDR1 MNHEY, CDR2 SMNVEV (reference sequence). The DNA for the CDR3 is TGTGCCAGCAGTTCCCGATTGCGGGACACTGAAGCTTTCTTT. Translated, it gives CASSSRLRDTEAFF.

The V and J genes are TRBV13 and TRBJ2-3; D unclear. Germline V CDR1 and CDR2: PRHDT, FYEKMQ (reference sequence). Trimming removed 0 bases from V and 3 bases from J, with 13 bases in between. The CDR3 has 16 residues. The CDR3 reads CASSLGLGQVTDTQYF. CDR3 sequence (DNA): TGTGCCAGCAGCTTAGGGCTAGGCCAGGTGACAGATACGCAGTATTTT.

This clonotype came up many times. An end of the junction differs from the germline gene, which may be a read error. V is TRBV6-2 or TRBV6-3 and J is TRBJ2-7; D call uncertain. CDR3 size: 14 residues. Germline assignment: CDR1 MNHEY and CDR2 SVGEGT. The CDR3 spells CASSPVLGSSEQYF. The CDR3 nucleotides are TGTGCCAGCAGTCCGGTTTTGGGGTCCTCCGAGCAGTACTTC.

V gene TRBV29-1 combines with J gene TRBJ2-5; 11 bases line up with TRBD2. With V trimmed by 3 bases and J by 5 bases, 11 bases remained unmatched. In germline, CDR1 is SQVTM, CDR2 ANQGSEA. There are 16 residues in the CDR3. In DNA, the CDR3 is TGCAGCGTTGACGGTTTCCTAGCGGGGGGTGATGAGACCCAGTACTTC. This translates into CSVDGFLAGGDETQYF.

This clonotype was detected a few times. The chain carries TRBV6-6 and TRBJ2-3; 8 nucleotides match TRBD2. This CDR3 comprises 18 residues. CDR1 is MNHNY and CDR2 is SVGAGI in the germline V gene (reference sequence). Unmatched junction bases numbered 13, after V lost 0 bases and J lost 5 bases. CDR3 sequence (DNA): TGTGCCAGCAGTTACTCCCAGCGGGAGCTTGAGGTGGAAGATACGCAGTATTTT. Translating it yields CASSYSQRELEVEDTQYF.

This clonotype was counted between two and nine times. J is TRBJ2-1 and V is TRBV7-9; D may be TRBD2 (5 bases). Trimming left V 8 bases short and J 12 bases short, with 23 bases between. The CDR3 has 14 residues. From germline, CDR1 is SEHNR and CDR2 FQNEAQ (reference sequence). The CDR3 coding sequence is TGTGCCAGCGGCTCCGGGATCGGTGTGTTAGGGCAGTTCTTC. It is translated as CASGSGIGVLGQFF.